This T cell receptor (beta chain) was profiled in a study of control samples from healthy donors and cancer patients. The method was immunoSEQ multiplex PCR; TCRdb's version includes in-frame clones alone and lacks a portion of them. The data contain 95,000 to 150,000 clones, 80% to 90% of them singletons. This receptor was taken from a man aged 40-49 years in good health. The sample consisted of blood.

CDR3 protein: CASSQAGNRQPQHF. The DNA of the CDR3 is TGTGCCAGCAGCCAAGCGGGGAATCGGCAGCCCCAGCATTTT. The V call is TRBV3-1 (or the pseudogene TRBV3-2), the J call TRBJ1-5, with D uncertain. CDR1 and CDR2 (germline): LGHDT, YNNKEL (reference sequence). The CDR3 spans 14 residues. Trimming removed 1 base at V and 7 bases at J, with 11 bases between.